The 7 T cell receptor beta chains below all came from one sample that was sequenced in a study of control samples from healthy donors and cancer patients. TCRdb's copy holds only in-frame clones and misses some; the assay was immunoSEQ multiplex PCR. The sample has tens of thousands of clones, less than 85% seen once. Sequenced input: PBMCs. Every receptor here comes from a man aged 70 or older with lung cancer.

The CDR3 loop reads CASSLSGVPTDTQYF. The CDR3 bases are TGTGCCAGCAGCCTGTCGGGGGTTCCCACAGATACGCAGTATTTT. V and J are TRBV5-6 and TRBJ2-3; tentatively, D is TRBD2 (6 bases). The CDR3 covers 15 residues. Trimming stripped 4 bases from V and 2 bases from J, with 14 bases between. CDR1 SGHDT and CDR2 YYEEEE come from the germline V gene.

This chain joins TRBV29-1 and TRBJ2-3, with 7 positions matching TRBD2. This CDR3 is 12 amino acids long. Germline loops: CDR1 SQVTM, CDR2 ANQGSEA. The CDR3 reads CSLERGADTQYF. CDR3 nucleotides: TGCAGTTTAGAGCGGGGCGCGGATACGCAGTATTTT.

The J gene is TRBJ2-1, the V gene TRBV7-9; no clear D gene. The CDR3 is made up of 14 amino acids. Per germline, CDR1 SEHNR and CDR2 FQNEAQ (reference sequence). The V gene lost 6 bases and the J gene lost 12 bases, with 21 bases spanning the gap. The CDR3 loop is CASRPGTGVAWQFF. DNA for the CDR3: TGTGCCAGCAGACCCGGTACTGGGGTAGCCTGGCAGTTCTTC.

The chain has TRBV7-9 and TRBJ2-4; TRBD1 matches at 7 bases. The CDR3 sequence is 17 residues long. Germline CDR1 is SEHNR and CDR2 is FQNEAQ (reference sequence). Unmatched junction bases numbered 8, after V lost 3 bases and J lost 0 bases. CDR3 bases: TGTGCCAGCAGCTTGGGACAGTCCCACTTAGCCAAAAACATTCAGTACTTC. This gives the protein CASSLGQSHLAKNIQYF.

The chain is built from TRBV7-2 and TRBJ2-3; D is unclear. The germline V and J ends were trimmed by 4 bases and 0 bases, with 11 bases remaining between them. In germline, CDR1 is SGHTA, CDR2 FQGNSA. This CDR3 contains 15 residues. CDR3 DNA sequence: TGTGCCAGCAGCTCCTGGACCTCTAGCACAGATACGCAGTATTTT. As protein: CASSSWTSSTDTQYF.

V is TRBV3-1 (or the pseudogene TRBV3-2) and J is TRBJ2-2; TRBD1 matches at 7 bases. The germline V gene encodes CDR1 LGHDT and CDR2 YNNKEL (reference sequence). The CDR3 has 17 amino acids. The J segment lost 6 bases and the V segment lost 5 bases, leaving 15 bases of the junction unmatched. This CDR3 is CASSINRGTALPGELFF. In nucleotides, the CDR3 is TGTGCCAGCAGCATAAACAGGGGAACAGCTCTCCCCGGGGAGCTGTTTTTT.

This clone was observed once. This sequence joins TRBV30 and TRBJ2-3; possibly TRBD2 for D (6 bases). This CDR3 region has 15 residues. Trimming left V 3 bases short and J 0 bases short, with 13 bases between. CDR1 and CDR2 (germline): GTSNPN, SVGIG (reference sequence). This chain's CDR3 is CAWSSLGTSTDTQYF. The CDR3 coding sequence is TGTGCCTGGAGCAGTCTGGGGACTAGCACAGATACGCAGTATTTT.